This T cell receptor beta chain was obtained from a study of identical twins. Findings of the study overall: Out-of-frame alpha sequences common to twins exhibited an excess of low generation probability. Part of the zero-insertion signal could reflect confounding by invariant MAIT and iNKT cells. Fewer insertions characterized abundant cord blood beta clonotypes, whereas memory repertoires showed none.

From the 5' RACE reads, TCRdb called clonotypes with MiXCR, one entry per CDR3 protein. The table has more than 400,000 distinct CDR3 sequences, 13% to 15% seen once. As concerns this clonotype: What it recognizes is unknown.

Germline CDR1 SGHDT, CDR2 YYEEEE. The CDR3 totals 15 residues. Trimming took off 3 bases at V and 3 bases at J, with 13 bases between the two ends. The same sample was also studied in work on yellow fever vaccine responses in identical twins.

The sequence was collected from a woman aged 18 to 35 in good health. V and J are TRBV5-6 and TRBJ2-1; tentatively, D is TRBD1 or TRBD2 (5 bases each). Material for sequencing was CD4+ T cells sorted from blood. The CDR3 loop is CASSSRGRFYNEQFF. The CDR3 bases are TGTGCCAGCAGCTCAAGGGGACGCTTCTACAATGAGCAGTTCTTC.